This TCR beta chain was captured by sequencing in a study of blood T cell repertoires in COVID-19. Study-wide context: The United States, Italy and Spain provided the acute and convalescent COVID-19 samples. Sources were T cells, B-cell-depleted T cells, or PBMCs; the material itself was cDNA or gDNA.

This clone was observed a single time. The CDR3 has 14 residues. V dropped 2 bases and J dropped 3 bases, with 8 bases sitting between them. CDR1 and CDR2 from the germline V gene are KGHSH and LQKENI. Adults between roughly 18 and 100 years of age took part from about 24 US areas. Authors' processing steps: Amplified reference gene primers provided the basis for estimating nucleated cell counts. Libraries were prepared by immunoSEQ multiplex PCR; TCRdb keeps only in-frame clonotypes and omits some of them. Clonal size and the V and J genes are those of that table, whereas D and trimming came from the DNA. Found here are some 330,000 clones, approximately 88% of them singletons; the top ten hold 5% to 6%.

Material: PBMCs or T cells enriched from blood (not recorded which). This TCR came from a man in his thirties or forties who had recovered from COVID-19. J is TRBJ1-5 and V is TRBV18; D is ambiguous. The DNA for the CDR3 is TGTGCCAGCTCACCATGGAGTAACAATCAGCCCCAGCATTTT. This encodes CASSPWSNNQPQHF.